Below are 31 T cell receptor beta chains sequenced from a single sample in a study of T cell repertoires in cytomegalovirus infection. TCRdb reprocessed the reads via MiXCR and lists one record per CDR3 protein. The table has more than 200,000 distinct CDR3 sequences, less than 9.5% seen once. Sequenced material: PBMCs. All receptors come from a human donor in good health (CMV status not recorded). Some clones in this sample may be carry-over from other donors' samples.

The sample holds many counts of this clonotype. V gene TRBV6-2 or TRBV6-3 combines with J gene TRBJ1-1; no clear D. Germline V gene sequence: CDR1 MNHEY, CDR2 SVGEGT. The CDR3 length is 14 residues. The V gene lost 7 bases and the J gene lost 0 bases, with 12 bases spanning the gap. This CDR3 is CASTSRTVNTEAFF. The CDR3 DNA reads TGTGCCAGCACCTCCCGCACAGTGAACACTGAAGCTTTCTTT.

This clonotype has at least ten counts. In DNA form, the CDR3 reads TGTGCCAGCAGCCTCCGAATTTTGGCTGGCTACACCTTC. Its protein product is CASSLRILAGYTF. The chain has TRBV7-2 and TRBJ1-2; D is unresolved. This CDR3 is built from 13 residues. The V end lost 5 bases, the J end lost 7 bases, and 14 bases lay between the germline ends. The V gene's germline CDR1 is SGHTA and CDR2 FQGNSA.

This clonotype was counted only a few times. The CDR3 region has the DNA TGTGCCAGCAGCCCAGACAGGAGGGATCAGCCCCAGCATTTT. Amino acid sequence: CASSPDRRDQPQHF. The gene calls are TRBV7-9 and TRBJ1-5; perhaps TRBD1 as D (6 bases). V lost 5 bases and J lost 5, with 13 bases in between. The CDR3 runs 14 residues. CDR1 SEHNR and CDR2 FQNEAQ come from the germline V gene (reference sequence).

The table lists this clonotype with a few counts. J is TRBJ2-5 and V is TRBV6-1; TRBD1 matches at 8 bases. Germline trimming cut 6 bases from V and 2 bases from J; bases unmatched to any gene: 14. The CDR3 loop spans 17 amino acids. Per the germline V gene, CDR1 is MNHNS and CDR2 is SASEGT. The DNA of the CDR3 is TGTGCCAGCAGCCGGACAGGGCGCGGAGACCTACAAGAGACCCAGTACTTC. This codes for CASSRTGRGDLQETQYF.

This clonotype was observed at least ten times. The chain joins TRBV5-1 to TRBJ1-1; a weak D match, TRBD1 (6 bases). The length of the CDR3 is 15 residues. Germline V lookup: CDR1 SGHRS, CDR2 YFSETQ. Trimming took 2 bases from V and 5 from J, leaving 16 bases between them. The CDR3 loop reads CASSFSGGQKTEAFF. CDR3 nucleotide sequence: TGCGCCAGCAGCTTTTCGGGGGGCCAGAAGACTGAAGCTTTCTTT.

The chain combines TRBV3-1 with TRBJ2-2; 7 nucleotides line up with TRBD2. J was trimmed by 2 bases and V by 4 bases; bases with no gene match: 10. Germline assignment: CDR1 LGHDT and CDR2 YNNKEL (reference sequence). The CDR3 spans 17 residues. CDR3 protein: CASSPTIGTTNTGELFF. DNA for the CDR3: TGTGCCAGCAGCCCAACGATAGGGACTACTAACACCGGGGAGCTGTTTTTT.

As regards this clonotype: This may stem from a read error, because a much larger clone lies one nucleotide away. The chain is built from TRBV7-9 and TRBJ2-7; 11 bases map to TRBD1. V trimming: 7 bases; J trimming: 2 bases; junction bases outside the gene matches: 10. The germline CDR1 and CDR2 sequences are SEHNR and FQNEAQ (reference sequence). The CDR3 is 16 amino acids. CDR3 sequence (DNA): TGTGCCAGCACCCACCAGTCGGGACAGGGGGCCTACGAGCAGTACTTC. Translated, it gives CASTHQSGQGAYEQYF.

For the CDR3, the DNA is TGTGCCAGCAGCGTGACGGGCCCTAACGGGGAGCTGTTTTTT. This translates into CASSVTGPNGELFF. V and J are TRBV9 and TRBJ2-2; the D is unclear. CDR1 and CDR2 from the germline V gene are SGDLS and YYNGEE. Trimming removed 2 bases from V and 7 bases from J, with 12 bases in between. The CDR3 contains 14 residues.

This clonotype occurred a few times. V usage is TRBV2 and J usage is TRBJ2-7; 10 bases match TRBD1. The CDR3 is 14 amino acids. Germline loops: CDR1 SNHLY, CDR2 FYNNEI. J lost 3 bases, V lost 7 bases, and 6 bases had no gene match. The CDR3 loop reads CASTRDRGGYEQYF. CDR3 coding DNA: TGTGCCAGCACCCGGGACAGGGGAGGCTACGAGCAGTACTTC. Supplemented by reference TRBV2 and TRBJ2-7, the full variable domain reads EPEVTQTPSHQVTQMGQEVILRCVPISNHLYFYWYRQILGQKVEFLVSFYNNEISEKSEIFDDQFSVERPDGSNFTLKIRSTKLEDSAMYFCASTRDRGGYEQYFGPGTRLTVT.

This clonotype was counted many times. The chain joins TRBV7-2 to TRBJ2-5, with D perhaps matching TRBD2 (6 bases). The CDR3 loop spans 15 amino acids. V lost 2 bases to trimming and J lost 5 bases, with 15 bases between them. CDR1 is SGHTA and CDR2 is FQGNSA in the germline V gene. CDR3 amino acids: CASSLIWSGEETQYF. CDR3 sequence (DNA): TGTGCCAGCAGCTTAATATGGTCGGGGGAGGAGACCCAGTACTTC.

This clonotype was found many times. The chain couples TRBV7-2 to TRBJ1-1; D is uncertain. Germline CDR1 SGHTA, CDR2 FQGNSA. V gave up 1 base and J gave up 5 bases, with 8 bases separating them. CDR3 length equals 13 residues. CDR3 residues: CASSLGSVTEAFF. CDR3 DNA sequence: TGTGCCAGCAGCTTAGGGAGTGTGACTGAAGCTTTCTTT.

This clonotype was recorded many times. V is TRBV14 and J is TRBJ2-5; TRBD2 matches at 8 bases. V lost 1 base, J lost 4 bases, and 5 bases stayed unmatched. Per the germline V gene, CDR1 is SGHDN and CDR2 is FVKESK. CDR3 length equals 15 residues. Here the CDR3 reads CASSQGVAGPETQYF. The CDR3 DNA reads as TGTGCCAGCAGCCAAGGGGTAGCGGGGCCAGAGACCCAGTACTTC.

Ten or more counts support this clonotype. In DNA form, the CDR3 reads TGTGCCAGCAAAGTGGAGGAGGCGACCTATGGCTACACCTTC. Translated: CASKVEEATYGYTF. V usage is TRBV2 and J usage is TRBJ1-2; D remains ambiguous. The CDR3 length is 14 residues. CDR1 and CDR2 from the germline V gene are SNHLY and FYNNEI. Trimming stripped 7 bases from V and 4 bases from J, with 16 bases between.

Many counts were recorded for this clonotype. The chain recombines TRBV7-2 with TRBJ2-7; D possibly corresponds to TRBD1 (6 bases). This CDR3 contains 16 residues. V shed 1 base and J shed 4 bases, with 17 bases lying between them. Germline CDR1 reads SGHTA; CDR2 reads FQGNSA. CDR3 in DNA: TGTGCCAGCAGCTTAGATCTTTGGACAGAGCCATACGAGCAGTACTTC. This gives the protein CASSLDLWTEPYEQYF.

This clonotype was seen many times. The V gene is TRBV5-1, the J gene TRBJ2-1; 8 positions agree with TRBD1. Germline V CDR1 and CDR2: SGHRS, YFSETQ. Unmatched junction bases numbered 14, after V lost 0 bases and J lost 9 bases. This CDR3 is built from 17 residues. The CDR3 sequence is CASSLESWRNQGAEQFF. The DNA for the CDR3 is TGCGCCAGCAGCTTGGAATCGTGGAGGAACCAGGGGGCTGAGCAGTTCTTC.

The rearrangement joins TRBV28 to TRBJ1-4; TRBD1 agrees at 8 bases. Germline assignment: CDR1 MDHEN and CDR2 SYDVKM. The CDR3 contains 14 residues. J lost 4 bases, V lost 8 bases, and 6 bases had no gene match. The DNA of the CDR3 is TGTGCCAGCTTCCGACAGGGGTTTAATGAAAAACTGTTTTTT. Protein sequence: CASFRQGFNEKLFF.

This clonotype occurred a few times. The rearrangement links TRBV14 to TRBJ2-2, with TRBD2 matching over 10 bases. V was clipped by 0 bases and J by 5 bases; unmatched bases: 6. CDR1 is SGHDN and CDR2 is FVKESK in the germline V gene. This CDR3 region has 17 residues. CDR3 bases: TGTGCCAGCAGCCAAGATGTCACTAGCGGGGTAACCGGGGAGCTGTTTTTT. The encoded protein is CASSQDVTSGVTGELFF.

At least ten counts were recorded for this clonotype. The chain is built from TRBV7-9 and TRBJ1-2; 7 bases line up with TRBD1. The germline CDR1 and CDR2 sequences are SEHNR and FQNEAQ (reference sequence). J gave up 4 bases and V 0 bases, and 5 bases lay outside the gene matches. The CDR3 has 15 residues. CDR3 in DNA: TGTGCCAGCAGCTTAGCGGGACAGCCTAGCTATGGCTACACCTTC. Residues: CASSLAGQPSYGYTF.

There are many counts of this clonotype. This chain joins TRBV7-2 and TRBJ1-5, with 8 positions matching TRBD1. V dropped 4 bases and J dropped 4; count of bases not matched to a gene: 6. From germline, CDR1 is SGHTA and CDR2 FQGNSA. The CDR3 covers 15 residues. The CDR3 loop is CASSSNRDRNQPQHF. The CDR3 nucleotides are TGTGCCAGCAGCTCTAACCGGGACAGGAATCAGCCCCAGCATTTT.

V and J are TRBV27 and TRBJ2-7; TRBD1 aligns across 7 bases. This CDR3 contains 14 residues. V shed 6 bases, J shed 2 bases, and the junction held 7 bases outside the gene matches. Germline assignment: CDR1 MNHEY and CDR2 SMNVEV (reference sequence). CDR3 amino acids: CASRWTGQTYEQYF. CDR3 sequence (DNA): TGTGCCAGCAGGTGGACAGGACAAACCTACGAGCAGTACTTC.

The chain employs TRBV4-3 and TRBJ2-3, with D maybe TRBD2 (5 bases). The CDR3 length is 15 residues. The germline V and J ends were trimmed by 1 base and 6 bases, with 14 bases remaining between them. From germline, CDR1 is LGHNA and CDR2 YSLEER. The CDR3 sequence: CASSQGRGPGDTQYF. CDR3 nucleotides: TGCGCCAGCAGCCAAGGACGCGGCCCGGGGGATACGCAGTATTTT.

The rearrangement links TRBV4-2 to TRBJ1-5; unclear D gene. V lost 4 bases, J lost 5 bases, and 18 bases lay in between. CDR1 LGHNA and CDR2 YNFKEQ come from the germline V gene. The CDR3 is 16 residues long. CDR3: CASSPGVGNVDQPQHF. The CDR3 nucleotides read TGTGCCAGCAGCCCAGGAGTGGGTAACGTGGATCAGCCCCAGCATTTT.

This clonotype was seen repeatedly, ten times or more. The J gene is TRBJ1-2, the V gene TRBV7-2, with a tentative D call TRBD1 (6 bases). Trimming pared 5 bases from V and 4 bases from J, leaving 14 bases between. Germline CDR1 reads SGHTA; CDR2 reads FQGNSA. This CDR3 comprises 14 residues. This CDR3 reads CASSPQTGPYGYTF. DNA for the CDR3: TGTGCCAGCAGCCCGCAGACAGGCCCCTATGGCTACACCTTC.

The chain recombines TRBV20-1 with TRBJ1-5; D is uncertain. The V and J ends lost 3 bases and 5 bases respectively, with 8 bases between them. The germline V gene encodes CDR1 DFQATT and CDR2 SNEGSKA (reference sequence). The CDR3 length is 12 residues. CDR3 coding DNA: TGCAGTGCTAGTCGCCAAGATCAGCCCCAGCATTTT. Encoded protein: CSASRQDQPQHF.

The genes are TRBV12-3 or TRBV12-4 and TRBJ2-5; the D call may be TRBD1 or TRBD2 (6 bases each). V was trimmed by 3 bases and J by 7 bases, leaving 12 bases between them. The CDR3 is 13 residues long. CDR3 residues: CASSFSGAGTQYF. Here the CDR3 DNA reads TGTGCCAGCAGTTTCTCGGGGGCGGGGACCCAGTACTTC.

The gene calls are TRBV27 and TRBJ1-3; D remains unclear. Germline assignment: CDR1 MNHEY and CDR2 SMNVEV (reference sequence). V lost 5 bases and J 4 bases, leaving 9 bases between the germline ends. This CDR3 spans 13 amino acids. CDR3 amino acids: CASSPGLGNTIYF. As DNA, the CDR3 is TGTGCCAGCAGTCCCGGACTGGGAAACACCATATATTTT.

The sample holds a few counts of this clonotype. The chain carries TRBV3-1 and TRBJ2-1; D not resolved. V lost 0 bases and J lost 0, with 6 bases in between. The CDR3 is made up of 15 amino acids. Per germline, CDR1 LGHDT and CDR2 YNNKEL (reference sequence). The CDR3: CASSQEPGSYNEQFF. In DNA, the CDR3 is TGTGCCAGCAGCCAAGAGCCCGGCTCCTACAATGAGCAGTTCTTC.

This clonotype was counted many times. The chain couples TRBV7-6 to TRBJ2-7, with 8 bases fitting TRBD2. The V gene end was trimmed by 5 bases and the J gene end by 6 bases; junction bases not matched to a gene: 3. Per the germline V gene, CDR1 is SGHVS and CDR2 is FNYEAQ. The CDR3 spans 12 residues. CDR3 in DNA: TGTGCCAGCAGCCGGGGGGGGTTCGAGCAGTACTTC. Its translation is CASSRGGFEQYF.

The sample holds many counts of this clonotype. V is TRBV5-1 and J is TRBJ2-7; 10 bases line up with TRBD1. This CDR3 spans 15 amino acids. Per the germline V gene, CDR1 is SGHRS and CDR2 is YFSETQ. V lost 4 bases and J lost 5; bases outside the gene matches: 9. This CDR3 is CASSPSGTGVHEQYF. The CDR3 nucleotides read TGCGCCAGCAGCCCGTCCGGGACAGGGGTGCACGAGCAGTACTTC.

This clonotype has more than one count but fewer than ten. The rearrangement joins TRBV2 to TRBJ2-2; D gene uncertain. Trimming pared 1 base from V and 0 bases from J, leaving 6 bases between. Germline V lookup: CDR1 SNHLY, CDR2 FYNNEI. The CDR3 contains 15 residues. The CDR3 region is CASSEVAANTGELFF. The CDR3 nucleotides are TGTGCCAGCAGTGAAGTGGCAGCGAACACCGGGGAGCTGTTTTTT.

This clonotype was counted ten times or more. CDR3 sequence: CASRTEQIYNEQFF. CDR3 nucleotides: TGTGCCAGCAGGACAGAGCAGATCTACAATGAGCAGTTCTTC. The rearrangement uses TRBV7-2 and TRBJ2-1; D might be TRBD1 (5 bases). Per germline, CDR1 SGHTA and CDR2 FQGNSA. The V gene lost 6 bases and the J gene lost 3 bases, with 12 bases spanning the gap. This CDR3 spans 14 amino acids. The full variable domain, in which reference TRBV7-2 and TRBJ2-1 provide the parts outside the CDR3, is GAGVSQSPSNKVTEKGKDVELRCDPISGHTALYWYRQSLGQGLEFLIYFQGNSAPDKSGLPSDRFSAERTGGSVSTLTIQRTQQEDSAVYLCASRTEQIYNEQFFGPGTRLTVL.